Presented here are 3 T cell receptor beta chains from one specimen sequenced in a study of blood T cell repertoires in COVID-19. Libraries were prepared by immunoSEQ multiplex PCR; TCRdb keeps only in-frame clonotypes and omits some of them. The sample records fewer than 15,000 clones, about 89% being singletons. The sequenced material came from peripheral blood. The receptors were sampled from an older woman with active COVID-19.

This clone was seen a single time. V is TRBV27 and J is TRBJ1-5, with D maybe TRBD1 (6 bases). The CDR3 is 13 amino acids. V lost 6 bases to trimming and J lost 4 bases, with 10 bases between them. CDR1 is MNHEY and CDR2 is SMNVEV in the germline V gene (reference sequence). In DNA, the CDR3 is TGTGCCAGCAGACAGGGTGCTAATCAGCCCCAGCATTTT. Protein product: CASRQGANQPQHF.

J is TRBJ1-4 and V is TRBV9, with TRBD1 matching over 8 bases. The ends lost 8 bases at V and 7 bases at J; junction bases unmatched: 10. This CDR3 is 14 amino acids long. Germline loops: CDR1 SGDLS, CDR2 YYNGEE. CDR3 nucleotide sequence: TGTGCCAGTACGCCGACAGGGGCTGCTGAAAAACTGTTTTTT. Amino acid sequence: CASTPTGAAEKLFF.

As to this clone: One junction end disagrees with the germline gene, perhaps due to a read error. V is TRBV6-1 and J is TRBJ2-3; TRBD2 agrees at 8 bases. Per germline, CDR1 MNHNS and CDR2 SASEGT. This CDR3 has 15 residues. The CDR3 nucleotides read TGTGCCAGCAGAGAAGCGGGAGTGGGCACAGATACGCAGTATTTT. This translates into CASREAGVGTDTQYF.